This T cell receptor beta chain was recovered during a study of T cells in Graves' hyperthyroidism and ophthalmopathy. Study-wide results and caveats: Among clonotypes expanded in thyroid above 0.001, most were also found in blood.

Germline V gene sequence: CDR1 MDHEN, CDR2 SYDVKM. CDR3 size: 13 residues. The V end lost 3 bases, the J end lost 6 bases, and 12 bases lay between the germline ends. With regard to this clonotype: Its antigen remains unidentified.

TCR beta CDR3 region amplification was performed from RNA transcripts. First-round RT-PCR of the TCR CDR3 relied on the HTBI primer set. TCRdb reanalysed the multiplex PCR reads using MiXCR and keeps one entry per CDR3 protein. This sample has around 450,000 distinct CDR3 sequences, with around 14% found just once. The rearrangement links TRBV28 to TRBJ2-7; D ambiguous. The TCR was taken from a woman aged 18-35 years with Graves' hyperthyroidism. Sequencing was done on a sample of blood. This CDR3 is CASSFPGRGEQYF. The CDR3 nucleotides are TGTGCCAGCAGTTTCCCCGGGCGCGGCGAGCAGTACTTC.